The next 24 T cell receptor beta chains were all read from a single sample in a study of beta chain features in type 1 diabetes (dated by TCRdb to the late 2010s). The research as a whole found: A moderate but significant shortening of TCRB CDR3 length was observed in type 1 diabetes patients in all four CD4+ subsets.

Their antigens remain unidentified. Receptor libraries were prepared by the immunoSEQ multiplex PCR assay. The entire amount of isolated RNA was reverse transcribed using the High Capacity cDNA Reverse Transcription Kit, so the sequenced TCRB transcripts were expressed ones. What TCRdb holds here is the immuneACCESS table cut down to in-frame rearrangements. Part of the clones is not present; checked against another copy, under half of the missing clones reflect an unresolved V gene, and the others are unexplained. Recorded for this sample are approximately 730,000 clones; roughly 13% of them occurred a single time. The ten largest make up approximately 0.022% of the sample. The specimen was naive CD4+ T cells from blood. The sample's cell subset or site label is to be understood as: true naive CD4+ T cells. All receptors derive from a man between 18 and 29 years old with type 1 diabetes.

This rearrangement joins TRBV15 to TRBJ1-2; D is undetermined. CDR3 length: 13 amino acids. The V end lost 6 bases, the J end lost 6 bases, and 14 bases lay between the germline ends. The germline CDR1 and CDR2 sequences are LNHNV and YYDKDF (reference sequence). The CDR3 sequence is CATRVASSNGYTF. CDR3 coding DNA: TGTGCCACCAGAGTCGCCAGTTCAAATGGCTACACCTTC.

The chain carries TRBV5-4 and TRBJ2-5; 7 bases are a match to TRBD1. After removal of 4 bases from V and 3 bases from J, the junction contained 6 bases not matched to a gene. Looked up from germline, CDR1 is SGHNT and CDR2 is YYREEE (reference sequence). The CDR3 length is 14 residues. This chain's CDR3 is CASSVTGTEETQYF. CDR3 DNA sequence: TGTGCCAGCAGCGTAACCGGGACAGAAGAGACCCAGTACTTC. Complete variable domain (other parts from reference TRBV5-4 and TRBJ2-5): ETGVTQSPTHLIKTRGQQVTLRCSSQSGHNTVSWYQQALGQGPQFIFQYYREEENGRGNFPPRFSGLQFPNYSSELNVNALELDDSALYLCASSVTGTEETQYFGPGTRLLVL.

This chain uses TRBV7-2 with TRBJ2-7, with 10 bases lining up with TRBD2. V shed 2 bases and J 2 bases; nucleotides not matched to a gene: 3. The CDR3 contains 15 residues. Germline lookup yields CDR1 SGHTA and CDR2 FQGNSA. In nucleotides, the CDR3 is TGTGCCAGCAGCTTAACTAGCGGGGCAACCTACGAGCAGTACTTC. It encodes CASSLTSGATYEQYF.

The gene calls are TRBV4-1 and TRBJ2-5; tentatively, D is TRBD2 (6 bases). Per germline, CDR1 MGHRA and CDR2 YSYEKL. This CDR3 region has 16 residues. The ends were cut back, 2 bases at V and 0 bases at J, with 13 bases in the middle. In nucleotides, the CDR3 is TGCGCCAGCAGCCAACACGGTAGCGGACACCAAGAGACCCAGTACTTC. Translating gives CASSQHGSGHQETQYF.

V and J are TRBV25-1 and TRBJ2-4; D possibly corresponds to TRBD2 (6 bases). Germline V gene lookup returns CDR1 MGHDK and CDR2 SYGVNS. The V gene lost 8 bases and the J gene lost 1 base, with 24 bases spanning the gap. This CDR3 spans 18 amino acids. CDR3 bases: TGTGCCAGCCGCCCCTCGGGGGTAGCCGGCTGGGCCAAAAACATTCAGTACTTC. This gives the protein CASRPSGVAGWAKNIQYF.

This clone was counted a few times. The chain combines TRBV19 with TRBJ1-6; D possibly corresponds to TRBD1 (5 bases). The CDR3 is 13 amino acids. Germline V CDR1 and CDR2: LNHDA, SQIVND (reference sequence). V gave up 7 bases and J gave up 7 bases, with 11 bases separating them. The CDR3 bases are TGTGCCAGTACCAGGGACGGGAATTCACCCCTCCACTTT. This sequence encodes CASTRDGNSPLHF.

This clone has a handful of counts. The chain combines TRBV11-2 with TRBJ1-2, with D hard to call. The CDR3 covers 12 residues. Germline CDR1 and CDR2: SGHAT and FQNNGV. The V end was cut by 1 base, the J end by 6 bases, with 6 bases between. CDR3: CASSLAADGYTF. In DNA, the CDR3 is TGTGCCAGCAGCTTAGCAGCTGATGGCTACACCTTC.

This clone was counted between two and nine times. The chain combines TRBV7-2 with TRBJ2-2; D unclear. Trimming took 5 bases from V and 3 from J, leaving 10 bases between them. CDR1 is SGHTA and CDR2 is FQGNSA in the germline V gene. The length of the CDR3 is 14 residues. CDR3 region: CASSPPRDTGELFF. The CDR3 DNA follows: TGTGCCAGCAGCCCCCCTAGGGACACCGGGGAGCTGTTTTTT.

The J gene is TRBJ2-3, the V gene TRBV7-2, with 8 bases matching TRBD2. The V gene end was trimmed by 3 bases and the J gene end by 1 base; junction bases not matched to a gene: 6. This CDR3 is 16 amino acids long. Germline CDR1 reads SGHTA; CDR2 reads FQGNSA. CDR3 nucleotide sequence: TGTGCCAGCAGCTTCGCGGGGGGCGCTGGCACAGATACGCAGTATTTT. The encoded protein is CASSFAGGAGTDTQYF.

The J gene is TRBJ1-5, the V gene TRBV4-2; D is possibly TRBD1 (5 bases). Germline V gives CDR1 LGHNA, CDR2 YNFKEQ. Trimming took off 0 bases at V and 2 bases at J, with 11 bases between the two ends. CDR3 length: 16 amino acids. The CDR3 DNA reads as TGTGCCAGCAGCCAAGAAGGGGTAGGGGGCAATCAGCCCCAGCATTTT. Translating gives CASSQEGVGGNQPQHF.

This clone turned up a few times. The chain joins TRBV29-1 to TRBJ1-1, with unresolved D. V was trimmed by 4 bases and J by 6 bases, leaving 15 bases between them. Per germline, CDR1 SQVTM and CDR2 ANQGSEA. This CDR3 is 13 amino acids long. The CDR3 is CSVGPGLVAEAFF. DNA for the CDR3: TGCAGCGTTGGTCCAGGACTGGTTGCTGAAGCTTTCTTT.

The chain links TRBV6-1 to TRBJ2-5; 7 nucleotides align to TRBD1. The V and J ends lost 4 bases and 5 bases, in that order; junction bases with no gene match: 16. This CDR3 has 17 amino acids. Germline CDR1 reads MNHNS; CDR2 reads SASEGT. The chain's CDR3 is CASSGTGALQVTETQYF. Written as DNA, the CDR3 is TGTGCCAGCAGTGGAACAGGGGCCCTTCAGGTCACGGAGACCCAGTACTTC.

This chain connects TRBV11-2 to TRBJ1-5; the D gene is possibly TRBD1 (5 bases). Deletions cut 1 base from V and 9 bases from J, with 13 bases between. The CDR3 length is 14 residues. The germline V gene has CDR1 SGHAT and CDR2 FQNNGV. CDR3 in amino acids: CASSLATAGLPQHF. CDR3 DNA: TGTGCCAGCAGCTTAGCGACGGCAGGGTTGCCCCAGCATTTT.

The V gene is TRBV11-1, the J gene TRBJ2-3; 11 positions match TRBD2. The ends lost 8 bases at V and 5 bases at J; junction bases unmatched: 9. Germline V gene sequence: CDR1 SGHAT, CDR2 FQDESV (reference sequence). This CDR3 spans 15 amino acids. The CDR3 sequence is CASGRASGGKDTQYF. The CDR3 DNA reads as TGTGCCAGCGGCCGGGCTAGCGGGGGGAAAGATACGCAGTATTTT.

The CDR3 nucleotides are TGTGCCAGCTCACCACGAGCGGAAGAGACCCAGTACTTC. It specifies CASSPRAEETQYF. V usage is TRBV18 and J usage is TRBJ2-5, with a weak D call TRBD2 (5 bases). V was clipped by 1 base and J by 3 bases, with 6 bases between them. The CDR3 is 13 amino acids. Germline lookup yields CDR1 KGHSH and CDR2 LQKENI.

This clone was recorded a few times. The J gene is TRBJ2-7, the V gene TRBV5-6; perhaps TRBD1 as D (5 bases). This CDR3 region has 15 residues. Germline CDR1 and CDR2: SGHDT and YYEEEE. The V end lost 1 base, the J end lost 3 bases, and 14 bases lay between the germline ends. The CDR3 nucleotides read TGTGCCAGCAGCTTGATGGGGCATAAGGTCTACGAGCAGTACTTC. Residues: CASSLMGHKVYEQYF.

The V call is TRBV30, the J call TRBJ1-1; no reliable D call. The CDR3 length is 15 residues. Between the trimmed V and J ends, which lost 6 bases and 4 bases, there was a span of 21 bases. Germline V CDR1 and CDR2: GTSNPN, SVGIG (reference sequence). CDR3 region: CACVEKTVKFTEAFF. The CDR3 DNA is TGTGCCTGCGTCGAGAAAACCGTTAAGTTCACTGAAGCTTTCTTT.

CDR3 residues: CASSLLGTSGGAQYF. Here the CDR3 DNA reads TGTGCCAGCAGTTTACTTGGGACTAGCGGGGGGGCCCAGTACTTC. J is TRBJ2-5 and V is TRBV27; 16 nucleotides align to TRBD2. The CDR3 sequence is 15 residues long. The V gene's germline CDR1 is MNHEY and CDR2 SMNVEV (reference sequence). J lost 9 bases, V lost 2 bases, and 3 bases had no gene match.

The CDR3 reads CASNGGPFADTQYF. The CDR3 nucleotides read TGTGCCAGCAACGGGGGGCCTTTTGCAGATACGCAGTATTTT. This chain connects TRBV11-2 to TRBJ2-3; D perhaps matches TRBD2 (7 bases). Between the trimmed V and J ends, which lost 7 bases and 4 bases, there was a span of 15 bases. In germline, CDR1 is SGHAT, CDR2 FQNNGV. The length of the CDR3 is 14 residues.

This clone was seen only a few times. V and J are TRBV19 and TRBJ2-3; 10 nucleotides agree with TRBD2. J lost 6 bases, V lost 6 bases, and 9 bases had no gene match. The CDR3 is 15 amino acids. The V gene's germline CDR1 is LNHDA and CDR2 SQIVND (reference sequence). As DNA, the CDR3 is TGTGCCAGTAGCCCTCTAGCGGGGGTAACGGATACGCAGTATTTT. Its protein is CASSPLAGVTDTQYF.

Only one count was recorded for this clone. The chain couples TRBV6-6 to TRBJ2-5, with 12 bases that match TRBD2. Germline V gives CDR1 MNHNY, CDR2 SVGAGI (reference sequence). Trimming removed 5 bases from V and 5 bases from J; junction bases left unmatched: 6. This CDR3 spans 15 amino acids. CDR3 coding DNA: TGTGCCAGCAGTACCCAGACTAGCGGGGGTGAGACCCAGTACTTC. Its protein product is CASSTQTSGGETQYF.

The chain recombines TRBV19 with TRBJ1-1; tentatively, D is TRBD1 (5 bases). In germline, CDR1 is LNHDA, CDR2 SQIVND (reference sequence). Trimming shortened V by 3 bases and J by 5 bases, and 10 bases separated the two germline ends. The CDR3 spans 13 residues. The CDR3 nucleotides are TGTGCCAGTAGTATGAGGGGAGGGACTGAAGCTTTCTTT. This encodes CASSMRGGTEAFF.

The J gene is TRBJ2-7, the V gene TRBV19; D call uncertain. V lost 7 bases to trimming and J lost 3 bases, with 7 bases between them. This CDR3 contains 11 residues. The germline gives CDR1 LNHDA, CDR2 SQIVND (reference sequence). The CDR3 region is CASKMDYEQYF. The CDR3, as DNA: TGTGCCAGTAAAATGGACTACGAGCAGTACTTC.

The genes are TRBV9 and TRBJ2-5, with D hard to call. The ends were cut back, 4 bases at V and 4 bases at J, with 17 bases in the middle. CDR1 and CDR2 (germline): SGDLS, YYNGEE. CDR3 size: 15 residues. Here the CDR3 DNA reads TGTGCCAGCAGCCCCCCGGCAGGCCCTCCAGAGACCCAGTACTTC. Its protein is CASSPPAGPPETQYF.